This T cell receptor beta chain was retrieved from a study of shared clonotypes between healthy human individuals. The CDR3 runs to 15 residues. Trimming removed 0 bases at V and 6 bases at J, with 15 bases between. CDR1 and CDR2 from the germline V gene are PRHDT and FYEKMQ (reference sequence). As to this clone: Its target is unknown.

Study-level points and caveats: Enrolling few donors narrowed the genetic and exposure-history diversity that was represented. Investigators expected sequencing depth to affect clonotype sharing among donors.

The authors ran the assay at deep level. The table came from immunoSEQ multiplex PCR; TCRdb's copy has only in-frame clones and leaves some out. The data hold 550,000 to 600,000 clones, with roughly 79% observed a single time. The sequenced material came from PBMCs. The TCR sequence derives from a woman aged 40 to 50 in good health. Some clones in this sample may be carry-over from other donors' samples. The V call is TRBV13, the J call TRBJ2-7; perhaps TRBD1 as D (6 bases). The CDR3 DNA reads as TGTGCCAGCAGCTTAGGCCCCAGGACAGCATTCGAGCAGTACTTC. Its protein is CASSLGPRTAFEQYF.